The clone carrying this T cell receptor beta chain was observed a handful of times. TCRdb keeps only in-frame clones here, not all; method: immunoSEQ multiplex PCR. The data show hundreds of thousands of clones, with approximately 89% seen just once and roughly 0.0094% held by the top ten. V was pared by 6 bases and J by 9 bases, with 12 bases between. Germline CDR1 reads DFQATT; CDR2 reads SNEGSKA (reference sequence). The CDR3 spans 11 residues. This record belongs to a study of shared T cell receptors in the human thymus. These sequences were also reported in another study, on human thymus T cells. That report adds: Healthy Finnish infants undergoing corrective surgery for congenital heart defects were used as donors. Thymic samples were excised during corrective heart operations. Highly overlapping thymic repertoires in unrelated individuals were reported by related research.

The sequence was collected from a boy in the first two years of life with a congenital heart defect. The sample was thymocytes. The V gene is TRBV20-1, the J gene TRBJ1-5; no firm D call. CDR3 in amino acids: CSARREGPQHF. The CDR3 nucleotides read TGCAGTGCGAGGCGGGAAGGGCCCCAGCATTTT.